These T cell receptor beta chains were read from a single sample in a study of shared clonotypes between healthy human individuals. The table came from immunoSEQ multiplex PCR; TCRdb's copy has only in-frame clones and leaves some out. The profile covers 1.5 million to 1.9 million clones, with under 99% appearing a single time and about 0.42% taken by the ten largest. The specimen sequenced was naive CD4+ T cells sorted from blood. These receptors originate from a man between 25 and 39 years old in good health. CDR3s include the opening cysteine and the closing phenylalanine or tryptophan. A D gene is named only where the DNA matches it firmly. Rows give clone size only sometimes, using once, few, many, or a class for an expanded clone.

V gene	D gene	clone size	J gene	CDR3 DNA	CDR3 protein
TRBV5-1	NA	NA	TRBJ1-2	TGCGCCAGCAGCCCGGGACTCCCGGGGGGCTATGGCTACACCTTC	CASSPGLPGGYGYTF
TRBV15	TRBD1	NA	TRBJ2-7	TGTGCCACCAGCAGAGCGGACAGGGTTTTCTACGAGCAGTACTTC	CATSRADRVFYEQYF
TRBV29-1	TRBD1	NA	TRBJ2-3	TGCAGCGCGACAGGGGATGCGACAGATACGCAGTATTTT	CSATGDATDTQYF
TRBV10-3	NA	NA	TRBJ1-5	TGTGCCACCTCCACTGAGGGGCCGGGGGGCAATCAGCCCCAGCATTTT	CATSTEGPGGNQPQHF
TRBV7-2	NA	NA	TRBJ2-1	TGTGCCAGCAGCCCTTTAACTGGGACCCGCTCCTACAATGAGCAGTTCTTC	CASSPLTGTRSYNEQFF
TRBV7-9	NA	few	TRBJ2-2	TGTGCCAGCAGCCAAGGCAGGGGAGGACACACCGGGGAGCTGTTTTTT	CASSQGRGGHTGELFF
TRBV6-1	TRBD2	NA	TRBJ2-7	TGTGCCAGCACCACGGGTCCAGCGGGAGGGGGCGAGCAGTACTTC	CASTTGPAGGGEQYF
TRBV20-1	NA	NA	TRBJ2-7	TGCAGTGCCCCTACGGTAGGGGAGCAGTACTTC	CSAPTVGEQYF
TRBV18	TRBD2	NA	TRBJ2-3	TGTGCCAGCTCACCACTAGCGGGACTGACCCCGAAAAGCACAGATACGCAGTATTTT	CASSPLAGLTPKSTDTQYF
TRBV2	NA	NA	TRBJ2-1	TGTGCCAGCATGACTAGAAGATCGTCTTACAATGAGCAGTTCTTC	CASMTRRSSYNEQFF
TRBV14	NA	NA	TRBJ2-7	TGTGCCAGCAGCCCGACAGGACTTTCCTACGAGCAGTACTTC	CASSPTGLSYEQYF
TRBV29-1	TRBD2	NA	TRBJ2-3	TGCAGTAAGCTAGCGGGAGATGGGGCAGATACGCAGTATTTT	CSKLAGDGADTQYF
TRBV9	NA	NA	TRBJ1-1	TGTGCCAGCAGCGAAGGGCACGGGGTGAACACTGAAGCTTTCTTT	CASSEGHGVNTEAFF
TRBV29-1	NA	NA	TRBJ1-2	TGCAGCGTTGAACGGTCAGGACAAACTAACTATGGCTACACCTTC	CSVERSGQTNYGYTF
TRBV9	TRBD2	NA	TRBJ2-5	TGTGCCAGCAGCCCCTTGGGACTAGCGGGAGTAAGGGAAATAAGAGAGACCCAGTACTTC	CASSPLGLAGVREIRETQYF
TRBV10-2	NA	NA	TRBJ1-5	TGCGCCAGCAGTGAGTCGACCCTGCGTGGGACCCAGCATTTT	CASSESTLRGTQHF
TRBV28	TRBD1	NA	TRBJ2-7	TGTGCCAGCACCTCACTAGAGGGGGCGACCTCCTACGAGCAGTACTTC	CASTSLEGATSYEQYF
TRBV9	TRBD2	NA	TRBJ2-3	TGTGCCAGCAGCGTAGTCGGACTAGTGAGGACAGATACGCAGTATTTT	CASSVVGLVRTDTQYF
TRBV28	TRBD1	NA	TRBJ1-1	TGTGCCAGCAGTTTGGGACCGGGACAGGGAGCTTTCTTT	CASSLGPGQGAFF
TRBV7-2	NA	NA	TRBJ2-3	TGTGCCAGCAGCTTAGTCATGGGAAGCACAGATACGCAGTATTTT	CASSLVMGSTDTQYF
TRBV10-1	NA	NA	TRBJ1-1	TGCGCCAGCAGTGGTCAGATGAACACTGAAGCTTTCTTT	CASSGQMNTEAFF
TRBV28	NA	NA	TRBJ2-5	TGTGCCAGCAGTTTGTCGTCAGGGAGGGAGACCCAGTACTTC	CASSLSSGRETQYF
TRBV9	TRBD2	NA	TRBJ2-1	TGTGCCAGCAGCGTATCTAGCGGGACCTACAATGAGCAGTTCTTC	CASSVSSGTYNEQFF